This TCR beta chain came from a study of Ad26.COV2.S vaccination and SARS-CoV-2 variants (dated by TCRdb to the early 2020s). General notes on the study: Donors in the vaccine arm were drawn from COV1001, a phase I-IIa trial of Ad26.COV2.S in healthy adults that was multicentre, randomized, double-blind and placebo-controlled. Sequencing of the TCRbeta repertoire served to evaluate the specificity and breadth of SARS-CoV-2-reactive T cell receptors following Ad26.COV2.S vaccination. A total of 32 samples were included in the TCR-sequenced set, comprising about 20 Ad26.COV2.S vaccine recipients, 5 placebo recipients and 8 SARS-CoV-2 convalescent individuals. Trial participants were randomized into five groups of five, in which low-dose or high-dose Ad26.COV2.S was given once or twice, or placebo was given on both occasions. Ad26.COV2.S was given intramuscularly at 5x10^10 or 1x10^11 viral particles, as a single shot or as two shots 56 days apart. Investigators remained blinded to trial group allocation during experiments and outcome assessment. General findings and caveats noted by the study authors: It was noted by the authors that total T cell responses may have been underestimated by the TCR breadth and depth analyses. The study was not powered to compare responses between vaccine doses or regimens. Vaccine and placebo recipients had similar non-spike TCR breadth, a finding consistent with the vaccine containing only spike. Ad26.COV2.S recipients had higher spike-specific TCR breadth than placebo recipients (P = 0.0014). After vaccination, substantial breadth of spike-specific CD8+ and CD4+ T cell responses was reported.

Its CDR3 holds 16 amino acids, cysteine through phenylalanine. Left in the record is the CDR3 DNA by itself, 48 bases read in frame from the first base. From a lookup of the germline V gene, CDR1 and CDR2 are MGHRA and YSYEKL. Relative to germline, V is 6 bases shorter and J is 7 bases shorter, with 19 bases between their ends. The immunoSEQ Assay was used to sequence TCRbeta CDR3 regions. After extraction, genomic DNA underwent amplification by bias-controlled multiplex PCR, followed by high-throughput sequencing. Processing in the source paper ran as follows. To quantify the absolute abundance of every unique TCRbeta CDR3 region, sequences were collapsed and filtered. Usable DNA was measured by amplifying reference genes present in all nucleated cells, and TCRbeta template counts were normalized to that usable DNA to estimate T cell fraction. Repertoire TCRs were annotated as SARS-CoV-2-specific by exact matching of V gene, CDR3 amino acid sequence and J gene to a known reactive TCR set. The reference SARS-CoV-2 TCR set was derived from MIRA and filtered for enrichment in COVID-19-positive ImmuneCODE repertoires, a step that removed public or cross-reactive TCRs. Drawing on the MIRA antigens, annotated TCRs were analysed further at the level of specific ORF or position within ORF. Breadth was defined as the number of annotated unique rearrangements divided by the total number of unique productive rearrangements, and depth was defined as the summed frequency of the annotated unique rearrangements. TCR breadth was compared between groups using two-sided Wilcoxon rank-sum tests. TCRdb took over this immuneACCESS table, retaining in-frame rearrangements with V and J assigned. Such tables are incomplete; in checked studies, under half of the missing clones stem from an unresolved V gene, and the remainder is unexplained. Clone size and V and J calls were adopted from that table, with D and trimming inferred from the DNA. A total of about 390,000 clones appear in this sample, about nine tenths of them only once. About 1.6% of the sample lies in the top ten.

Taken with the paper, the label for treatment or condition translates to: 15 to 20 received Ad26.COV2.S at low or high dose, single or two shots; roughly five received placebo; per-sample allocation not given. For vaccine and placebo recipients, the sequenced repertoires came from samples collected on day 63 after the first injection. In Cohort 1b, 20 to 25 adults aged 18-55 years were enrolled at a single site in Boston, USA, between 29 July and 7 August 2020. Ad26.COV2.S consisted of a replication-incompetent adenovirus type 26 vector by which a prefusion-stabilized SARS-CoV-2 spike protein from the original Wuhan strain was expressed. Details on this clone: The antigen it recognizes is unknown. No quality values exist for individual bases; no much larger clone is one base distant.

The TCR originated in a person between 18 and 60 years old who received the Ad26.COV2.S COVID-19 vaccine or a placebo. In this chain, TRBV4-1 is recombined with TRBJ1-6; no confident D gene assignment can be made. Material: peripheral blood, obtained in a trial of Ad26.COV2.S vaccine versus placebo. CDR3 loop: CASRFMEVGLNSPLHF. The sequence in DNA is TGCGCCAGCAGGTTTATGGAGGTGGGTCTAAATTCACCCCTCCACTTT.